This T cell receptor beta chain came from a study of T cells after yellow fever vaccination. Concerning this clonotype: Its antigen is unknown.

The V end was cut by 2 bases, the J end by 8 bases, with 15 bases between. The CDR3 totals 15 residues. Germline values: CDR1 SGHTA, CDR2 FQGNSA. From the 5' RACE reads, TCRdb called clonotypes with MiXCR, one entry per CDR3 protein. The sample contains fewer than 450,000 distinct CDR3 sequences, roughly 8.4% of which appear only once. Overall study findings and caveats: Repertoires sorted by FACS could include abundant clonotypes that are contaminants from the bulk population. Reappearance after the booster was seen for most primary-vaccination clones, at roughly 96% CD4 and roughly 90% CD8.

The receptor was isolated from a man aged 18 to 30 who received the YFV17D yellow fever vaccine. The sequencing here drew on PBMCs, taken roughly seven weeks after the first yellow fever vaccination. The chain is built from TRBV7-2 and TRBJ1-4; D may be TRBD1 (5 bases). Here the CDR3 reads CASSLLTESGEKLFF. CDR3 bases: TGTGCCAGCAGCTTACTGACAGAAAGCGGGGAAAAACTGTTTTTT.